Presented here are 20 T cell receptor beta chains from one specimen sequenced in a study of T cell responses to AZD1222 COVID-19 vaccine. Generated by immunoSEQ multiplex PCR, the TCRdb table keeps only in-frame clones and is missing some. The sample shows roughly 140,000 clones, roughly 90% of them seen only once. The material sequenced was peripheral blood, taken 28 days after the second AZD1222 dose. Every receptor here comes from an adult who received the AZD1222 COVID-19 vaccine.

This chain links TRBV10-3 with TRBJ2-7; D possibly uses TRBD1 or TRBD2 (6 bases each). CDR3 size: 18 residues. The germline CDR1 and CDR2 sequences are ENHRY and SYGVKD. Trimming took off 7 bases at V and 3 bases at J, with 28 bases between the two ends. CDR3 loop: CAIMDMRGLGGLVYEQYF. The CDR3 DNA reads TGTGCCATCATGGATATGAGGGGGTTGGGGGGATTAGTCTACGAGCAGTACTTC.

J is TRBJ1-5 and V is TRBV10-3; no firm D call. The CDR3 runs to 15 residues. CDR1 and CDR2 (germline): ENHRY, SYGVKD. V lost 3 bases to trimming and J lost 0 bases, with 9 bases between them. CDR3 sequence reads: CAISDRLPSNQPQHF. For the CDR3, the DNA is TGTGCCATCAGTGACAGACTCCCTAGCAATCAGCCCCAGCATTTT.

The chain joins TRBV29-1 to TRBJ1-4; D is undetermined. V lost 5 bases and J lost 0, with 4 bases in between. This CDR3 comprises 12 residues. In germline, CDR1 is SQVTM, CDR2 ANQGSEA. DNA of the CDR3: TGCAGCGTTTCCTCAACTAATGAAAAACTGTTTTTT. Protein sequence: CSVSSTNEKLFF.

The chain has TRBV19 and TRBJ1-3; D unresolved. Per the germline V gene, CDR1 is LNHDA and CDR2 is SQIVND (reference sequence). This CDR3 has 16 amino acids. V gave up 3 bases and J gave up 0 bases, with 12 bases separating them. Here the CDR3 DNA reads TGTGCCAGTAGTATCTGGAAGGCAGACTCTGGAAACACCATATATTTT. Protein sequence: CASSIWKADSGNTIYF.

V usage is TRBV7-9 and J usage is TRBJ1-6; the D is unclear. With 5 bases removed from V and 7 bases from J, the gap between germline ends came to 9 bases. Germline CDR1 and CDR2: SEHNR and FQNEAQ (reference sequence). CDR3 length: 13 residues. In DNA, the CDR3 is TGTGCCAGCAGCCCCCAGTCCAATTCACCCCTCCACTTT. Its protein product is CASSPQSNSPLHF. The full variable domain, with the rest looked up from reference TRBV7-9 and TRBJ1-6, is DTGVSQNPRHKITKRGQNVTFRCDPISEHNRLYWYRQTLGQGPEFLTYFQNEAQLEKSRLLSDRFSAERPKGSFSTLEIQRTEQGDSAMYLCASSPQSNSPLHFGNGTRLTVT.

The rearrangement joins TRBV27 to TRBJ2-1; 9 positions match TRBD2. Per the germline V gene, CDR1 is MNHEY and CDR2 is SMNVEV (reference sequence). The CDR3 is 16 amino acids. V gave up 6 bases and J gave up 6 bases; unmatched junction bases: 12. CDR3: CASSKLASGTFNEQFF. CDR3 nucleotides: TGTGCCAGCAGCAAGCTAGCTAGCGGGACCTTCAATGAGCAGTTCTTC.

The chain combines TRBV4-1 with TRBJ1-2; D is possibly TRBD1 (5 bases). The CDR3 spans 16 residues. Trimming cost V 4 bases and J 2 bases, with 17 bases left between them. Germline V gene data show CDR1 as MGHRA and CDR2 as YSYEKL. The CDR3 region has the DNA TGCGCCAGCAGCCCCCGGGGCCTGCCGATGAACTATGGCTACACCTTC. Encoded protein: CASSPRGLPMNYGYTF.

The rearrangement uses TRBV19 and TRBJ1-1, with TRBD1 matching 12 bases. This CDR3 contains 15 residues. V lost 4 bases, J lost 4 bases, and 4 bases stayed unmatched. In germline, CDR1 is LNHDA, CDR2 SQIVND (reference sequence). Here the CDR3 reads CASSTGDRGRTEAFF. The CDR3 nucleotides are TGTGCCAGTAGTACTGGGGACAGGGGGCGCACTGAAGCTTTCTTT.

The chain employs TRBV18 and TRBJ1-2; 9 nucleotides match TRBD1. CDR3 size: 16 residues. V lost 5 bases, J lost 8 bases, and 15 bases stayed unmatched. Germline CDR1 is KGHSH and CDR2 is LQKENI. This CDR3 is CASSATPGTGKKGYTF. The CDR3 bases are TGTGCCAGCTCAGCAACCCCCGGGACAGGGAAGAAAGGCTACACCTTC.

The V and J genes are TRBV5-1 and TRBJ1-2; maybe TRBD1 (5 bases). Trimming removed 0 bases from V and 0 bases from J, with 6 bases in between. The germline V gene encodes CDR1 SGHRS and CDR2 YFSETQ. This CDR3 spans 14 amino acids. CDR3 bases: TGCGCCAGCAGCTTGGGGGACTCTAACTATGGCTACACCTTC. Translation gives CASSLGDSNYGYTF.

The V and J genes are TRBV7-9 and TRBJ2-1; 11 bases match TRBD2. Germline trimming cut 0 bases from V and 3 bases from J; bases unmatched to any gene: 10. The germline CDR1 and CDR2 sequences are SEHNR and FQNEAQ (reference sequence). This CDR3 comprises 19 residues. The CDR3 sequence is CASSLAPKSSGRIYNEQFF. CDR3 bases: TGTGCCAGCAGCTTAGCTCCCAAGTCTAGCGGGAGGATCTACAATGAGCAGTTCTTC.

The chain has TRBV19 and TRBJ1-4; TRBD1 is a possible D gene (6 bases). Between the trimmed V and J ends, which lost 3 bases and 8 bases, there was a span of 7 bases. CDR1 LNHDA and CDR2 SQIVND come from the germline V gene (reference sequence). The CDR3 is 12 amino acids. CDR3 nucleotide sequence: TGTGCCAGTAGTATCACAGGGGAAAAACTGTTTTTT. Protein: CASSITGEKLFF.

The rearrangement joins TRBV5-1 to TRBJ1-5; the match to TRBD1 covers 8 bases. The CDR3 runs to 16 residues. CDR1 is SGHRS and CDR2 is YFSETQ in the germline V gene. With V trimmed by 4 bases and J by 2 bases, 8 bases remained unmatched. DNA of the CDR3: TGCGCCAGCAGCCCACAGGGGGGTTTCGGCAATCAGCCCCAGCATTTT. Amino acid sequence: CASSPQGGFGNQPQHF. Drawing the rest from reference TRBV5-1 and TRBJ1-5, the complete variable domain is KAGVTQTPRYLIKTRGQQVTLSCSPISGHRSVSWYQQTPGQGLQFLFEYFSETQRNKGNFPGRFSGRQFSNSRSEMNVSTLELGDSALYLCASSPQGGFGNQPQHFGDGTRLSIL.

This chain links TRBV6-5 with TRBJ2-1, with D unclear. In germline, CDR1 is MNHEY, CDR2 SVGAGI. The V end was cut by 6 bases, the J end by 0 bases, with 3 bases between. There are 12 residues in the CDR3. CDR3 DNA: TGTGCCAGCAGCGGCTCCTACAATGAGCAGTTCTTC. Translated, it gives CASSGSYNEQFF.

CDR3 loop: CASSAEGGIWRNEQFF. Here the CDR3 DNA reads TGTGCCAGCAGCGCAGAGGGAGGGATTTGGAGGAATGAGCAGTTCTTC. The chain links TRBV9 to TRBJ2-1, with 7 bases fitting TRBD2. Germline-derived CDR1 and CDR2 are SGDLS and YYNGEE. The CDR3 contains 16 residues. V was clipped by 3 bases and J by 7 bases; unmatched bases: 13.

The chain joins TRBV19 to TRBJ2-7; 10 bases align to TRBD2. J lost 2 bases, V lost 5 bases, and 9 bases had no gene match. This CDR3 is built from 16 residues. Per the germline V gene, CDR1 is LNHDA and CDR2 is SQIVND (reference sequence). CDR3 sequence: CASSSNSGRTPYEQYF. The CDR3 DNA follows: TGTGCCAGTAGTTCGAATAGCGGGAGGACCCCCTACGAGCAGTACTTC.

This chain joins TRBV11-2 and TRBJ1-2; the D gene is possibly TRBD1 (5 bases). Germline V gene data show CDR1 as SGHAT and CDR2 as FQNNGV. This CDR3 is built from 19 residues. The V gene lost 4 bases and the J gene lost 7 bases, with 31 bases spanning the gap. The CDR3 region has the DNA TGTGCCAGCAGCTCAATTACGAGTCTCCAACGGGGGACTAGGGGTGGCTACACCTTC. It codes for CASSSITSLQRGTRGGYTF.

The J gene is TRBJ2-7, the V gene TRBV19; D might be TRBD1 (6 bases). V was clipped by 5 bases and J by 2 bases, with 10 bases between them. Germline lookup yields CDR1 LNHDA and CDR2 SQIVND (reference sequence). The length of the CDR3 is 13 residues. CDR3 in amino acids: CASSGWGPYEQYF. The DNA for the CDR3 is TGTGCCAGTAGTGGGTGGGGGCCCTACGAGCAGTACTTC.

This chain joins TRBV10-1 and TRBJ1-1; TRBD1 aligns across 7 bases. V shed 5 bases and J 5 bases; nucleotides not matched to a gene: 2. Germline V lookup: CDR1 WNHNN, CDR2 SYGVQD (reference sequence). The CDR3 loop spans 12 amino acids. The DNA for the CDR3 is TGCGCCAGCAGTTCCAGGGGGACTGAAGCTTTCTTT. Amino acid sequence: CASSSRGTEAFF.

The chain is built from TRBV6-5 and TRBJ2-2; no definite D call. The CDR3 length is 14 residues. Looked up from germline, CDR1 is MNHEY and CDR2 is SVGAGI. Trimming pared 6 bases from V and 6 bases from J, leaving 14 bases between. The CDR3 protein is CASRPSLVPGELFF. In DNA form, the CDR3 reads TGTGCCAGCAGACCGTCGCTAGTACCCGGGGAGCTGTTTTTT.